The 5 T cell receptor beta chains below all came from one sample that was sequenced in a study of blood T cell repertoires in COVID-19. Sequencing was performed with immunoSEQ multiplex PCR; in TCRdb, only in-frame clones are kept and a portion is missing. Of over 200,000 clones in the sample, about 90% are singletons; the top ten hold less than 3%. Material: peripheral blood. These receptors were collected from a man aged 25-45 years with COVID-19, enrolled during active disease.

The rearrangement uses TRBV12-3 or TRBV12-4 and TRBJ2-2; D remains unclear. Trimming took off 3 bases at V and 6 bases at J, with 8 bases between the two ends. This CDR3 is 13 amino acids long. The CDR3 region has the DNA TGTGCCAGCAGTTTCGGTCGGGCCGGGGAGCTGTTTTTT. Translating gives CASSFGRAGELFF.

This chain joins TRBV2 and TRBJ1-6; D remains ambiguous. The CDR3 spans 15 residues. The germline V gene has CDR1 SNHLY and CDR2 FYNNEI. V dropped 2 bases and J dropped 0 bases, with 5 bases sitting between them. Here the CDR3 reads CASSELSSYNSPLHF. CDR3 coding DNA: TGTGCCAGCAGTGAACTAAGCTCCTATAATTCACCCCTCCACTTT.

The chain recombines TRBV9 with TRBJ1-5; no firm D call. The CDR3 spans 13 residues. V lost 6 bases, J lost 5 bases, and 12 bases lay in between. Germline V gene sequence: CDR1 SGDLS, CDR2 YYNGEE. CDR3 sequence: CASNNGRDQPQHF. The CDR3 DNA reads as TGTGCCAGCAATAACGGGAGGGATCAGCCCCAGCATTTT.

The chain combines TRBV24-1 with TRBJ2-2; D is unresolved. The germline V gene encodes CDR1 KGHDR and CDR2 SFDVKD. The CDR3 extends over 14 amino acids. Deletions cut 4 bases from V and 0 bases from J, with 5 bases between. The CDR3 here is CATSEPANTGELFF. DNA of the CDR3: TGTGCCACCAGTGAGCCAGCGAACACCGGGGAGCTGTTTTTT.

The chain links TRBV19 to TRBJ1-3; the match to TRBD1 covers 7 bases. The germline V gene has CDR1 LNHDA and CDR2 SQIVND (reference sequence). With V trimmed by 5 bases and J by 0 bases, 4 bases remained unmatched. This CDR3 contains 15 residues. The CDR3 DNA reads as TGTGCCAGTAGTCGAGGACAGGACTCTGGAAACACCATATATTTT. Protein sequence: CASSRGQDSGNTIYF.